A selection of T cell receptor beta chains follows, all from one sample in a study of blood T cells in healthy people across ages. TCRdb fed the 5' RACE reads into MiXCR, producing one record per CDR3 protein. This table holds fewer than 800,000 distinct CDR3 sequences, around 48% found once. The sequenced sample consisted of blood. These receptors all come from a woman aged 60-70 years in good health. Each CDR3 is given with its conserved first and last residue. A D gene is named only where the DNA matches it firmly. A clone size is listed for some rows: how often the clone was seen (once, few, many), or a class if it is expanded.

cdr3_nt | cdr3_aa | j_call | v_call | d_call | clone_size
TGCAGCCCCCGGATAAACCAAGAGACCCAGTACTTC | CSPRINQETQYF | TRBJ2-5 | TRBV29-1 | - | -
TGCAGCGGGGGGCTCGGCTCCCAAAACATTCAGTACTTC | CSGGLGSQNIQYF | TRBJ2-4 | TRBV29-1 | - | few
TGTGCCAGCAGTTTAGAAGGGAGCGGTGCTGGGGCCAACGTCCTGACTTTC | CASSLEGSGAGANVLTF | TRBJ2-6 | TRBV27 | - | few
TGTGCCAGCTCACCACCGAGGCGATCGTCCTTGGAGACCCAGTACTTC | CASSPPRRSSLETQYF | TRBJ2-5 | TRBV18 | - | -
TGTGCCAGCTCAGCGCAGGAGCAGGATGAGCAGTACTTC | CASSAQEQDEQYF | TRBJ2-5 | TRBV18 | - | -
TGTGCCAGCAGTTTATATCCCGTGGGGTCTGGGGCCAACGTCCTGACTTTC | CASSLYPVGSGANVLTF | TRBJ2-6 | TRBV27 | - | few
TGCAGCGTTGAAGGGCAGGGGAATGTTGATGGCTACACCTTC | CSVEGQGNVDGYTF | TRBJ1-2 | TRBV29-1 | - | -
TGTGCCAGCAGCCAAACGACAGCTTACAATGGCTACACCTTC | CASSQTTAYNGYTF | TRBJ1-2 | TRBV3-1 | - | -
TGTACCAGCAGTTTGAAGGTTACCTCCTACGAGCAGTACTTC | CTSSLKVTSYEQYF | TRBJ2-7 | TRBV27 | - | -
TGCGCCAGCAGCCAAGAGGGACGGGGGGATGAGCAGTACTTC | CASSQEGRGDEQYF | TRBJ2-5 | TRBV4-3 | TRBD2 | -
TGTGCCAGCAGTGAGCACGGGGGCCTGGGGGCCAACGTCCTGACTTTC | CASSEHGGLGANVLTF | TRBJ2-6 | TRBV2 | - | -
TGTGCCAGCAGTTTAATGCGCGGGAGCACAGATACGCAGTATTTT | CASSLMRGSTDTQYF | TRBJ2-3 | TRBV27 | - | -
TGCAGCGCCGGTGGGGGTAGCGCAGATACGCAGTATTTT | CSAGGGSADTQYF | TRBJ2-3 | TRBV29-1 | - | many
TGTGCCAGCAGCGCCGGGACCATCTACAATGAGCAGTTCTTC | CASSAGTIYNEQFF | TRBJ2-1 | TRBV7-8 | - | few
TGCGCCAGCAGCCAAGGGACATTCTCTGGGGCCAACGTCCTGACTTTC | CASSQGTFSGANVLTF | TRBJ2-6 | TRBV4-3 | - | few
TGCAGCGTCAGGGATGAAAAACTGTTTTTT | CSVRDEKLFF | TRBJ1-4 | TRBV29-1 | - | few
TGCGCCAGCAGCGACCTAGGGACAGTCCAAGAGACCCAGTACTTC | CASSDLGTVQETQYF | TRBJ2-5 | TRBV5-1 | TRBD1 | -
TGTGCCAGCAGTTGGCTAAGGGAGACGCAGTATTTT | CASSWLRETQYF | TRBJ2-3 | TRBV28 | - | -
TGTGCCAGCAGCTCTACAGGGCTCACCTACGAGCAGTACTTC | CASSSTGLTYEQYF | TRBJ2-7 | TRBV7-3 | - | once
TGTGCCAGCAGCTTTCTTCTGAACACCGGGGAGCTGTTTTTT | CASSFLLNTGELFF | TRBJ2-2 | TRBV7-3 | - | once
TGTGCCAGCAGCTTAGCGTTGGAGGGGCAGTACTTC | CASSLALEGQYF | TRBJ2-7 | TRBV7-9 | - | -
TGTGCCAGCAGTTACTACCGGGACGGGGTTAACTATGGCTACACCTTC | CASSYYRDGVNYGYTF | TRBJ1-2 | TRBV6-6 | - | -
TGTGCCACCAGTGATCCTAGCGGGAACCGAAATGAGCAGTACTTC | CATSDPSGNRNEQYF | TRBJ2-7 | TRBV24-1 | TRBD2 | once
TGTGCCACCAGCAGGGCCGTGGGGTTTTCCAATGAGCAGTTCTTC | CATSRAVGFSNEQFF | TRBJ2-1 | TRBV15 | - | -
TGTGCCACCGGGAGGGGCGGGGGGTCCTACAATGAGCAGTTCTTC | CATGRGGGSYNEQFF | TRBJ2-1 | TRBV6-2/TRBV6-3 | TRBD2 | -
TGTGCCAGCAGCTTTACCGACAGTTCTAATCAGCCCCAGCATTTT | CASSFTDSSNQPQHF | TRBJ1-5 | TRBV4-2 | - | few